This T cell receptor (beta chain) was obtained from a study of beta chain features in type 1 diabetes. Study outcomes and limitations: Researchers report that Type 1 diabetes patients had moderately but significantly shorter TCRB CDR3s across all four CD4+ subsets. Among patients, naive, central memory and Treg TCRB repertoires appeared more similar than among healthy donors.

Expressed TCRB transcripts got sequenced, as all isolated RNA was reverse transcribed. Repertoires were generated with immunoSEQ multiplex PCR, while TCRdb's copy carries only in-frame clones and drops some. The table has roughly 180,000 clones, about 7.9% seen once; the top ten hold 0.5%. CDR3 length equals 14 residues. Of note for this clone: Its target is not known.

Staining for CD45RO/CCR7/CD25/CD127/CD95/CD27 allowed sorting of CD4+ naive, central memory, regulatory and stem cell-like memory cells. The sequence was obtained from a man between 18 and 35 years old with type 1 diabetes. The V gene is TRBV21-1, the J gene TRBJ2-7; the table's D call of TRBD1 was not tested on the DNA. TRBV21-1 is assigned pseudogene status. The sample consisted of central memory CD4+ T cells from blood. The chain's CDR3 is CASSPARACGWQYF. CDR3 coding DNA: TGTGCCAGCAGCCCGGCCAGGGCATGTGGGTGGCAGTACTTC.